This T cell receptor beta chain was recovered during a study of shared clonotypes between healthy human individuals. Libraries were prepared by immunoSEQ multiplex PCR; TCRdb keeps only in-frame clonotypes and omits some of them. The data hold about 1.5 million clones, with roughly 98% observed a single time. A remark on this clone: Antigen: not known.

Broader study findings: Estimated richness was generally greater in naive than memory subsets. Generation probability values for non-shared clonotypes were lower than those for clonotypes shared by all four donors.

The sample taken for sequencing was naive CD4+ T cells sorted from blood. This sample's subset: CD45RA+ positively selected. The sequence came from a man younger than 40 in good health.

The CDR3 loop reads CASSLVGDSSGANVLTF. The DNA of the CDR3 is TGTGCCAGCAGCTTAGTTGGGGACAGCTCTGGGGCCAACGTCCTGACTTTC. V usage is TRBV7-2 and J usage is TRBJ2-6; 7 nucleotides align to TRBD1. The CDR3 runs to 17 residues. After removal of 1 base from V and 0 bases from J, the junction contained 3 bases not matched to a gene. CDR1 and CDR2 (germline): SGHTA, FQGNSA.